This TCR beta chain was captured by sequencing in a study of PD-1 blockade in classical Hodgkin lymphoma. Study-wide results and limits: Lower baseline TCR diversity marked trial partial responders and progressors. Lower baseline TCR diversity was reported for newly diagnosed patients than for healthy donors.

Sample time point: cycle 4 day 1 (C4D1), after five to seven weeks of nivolumab. There was relapse after autologous stem cell transplantation in every patient, and there was variation in brentuximab vedotin exposure. Complete response, partial response or progressive disease constituted the best responses recorded. V was trimmed by 0 bases and J by 7 bases, leaving 10 bases between them. The CDR3 has 13 amino acids. The germline CDR1 and CDR2 sequences are SGHDT and YYEEEE. Assay used: immunoSEQ multiplex PCR; TCRdb lists only in-frame clones, some missing. The data show tens of thousands of clones, around 80% seen once. As for this clone: Its specificity is not known.

This receptor was taken from a human donor with classical Hodgkin lymphoma. The sequenced sample was peripheral blood mononuclear cells (PBMCs), obtained before the fourth cycle of nivolumab. The chain carries TRBV5-6 and TRBJ1-1; D is ambiguous. CDR3 residues: CASSLVRSGEAFF. In DNA, the CDR3 is TGTGCCAGCAGCTTGGTTCGGTCGGGTGAAGCTTTCTTT.